These 14 T cell receptor beta chains originate from one sample sequenced in a study of blood T cell repertoires in COVID-19. Profiled with immunoSEQ multiplex PCR; TCRdb holds only in-frame clones, not every one. Of fewer than 75,000 clones in the sample, around four fifths were seen once. The sequencing sample was made of peripheral blood. The receptors derive from a human donor in a cohort sampled during active COVID-19.

The chain uses TRBV7-9 and TRBJ1-4, with a weak D call TRBD1 (6 bases). There are 13 residues in the CDR3. CDR1 and CDR2 (germline): SEHNR, FQNEAQ (reference sequence). With 8 bases removed from V and 4 bases from J, the gap between germline ends came to 11 bases. CDR3 nucleotide sequence: TGTGCCAGCTCCAAGGGGGGTAATGAAAAACTGTTTTTT. Translating it yields CASSKGGNEKLFF.

This clone was seen once. Here the CDR3 DNA reads TGTGCCAGCAGCTTAGTAGGGAGTCGGGGGGGCCCCGACGAGCAGTACTTC. Translating gives CASSLVGSRGGPDEQYF. The rearrangement links TRBV7-2 to TRBJ2-7; 8 bases match TRBD2. V trimming: 1 base; J trimming: 5 bases; junction bases outside the gene matches: 13. CDR3 length: 17 amino acids. Germline lookup yields CDR1 SGHTA and CDR2 FQGNSA.

The chain carries TRBV30 and TRBJ2-1, with 14 nucleotides matching TRBD2. The J segment lost 0 bases and the V segment lost 3 bases, leaving 7 bases of the junction unmatched. The V gene's germline CDR1 is GTSNPN and CDR2 SVGIG (reference sequence). There are 18 residues in the CDR3. The CDR3 nucleotides are TGTGCCTGGAGGCTGGGACTAGCGGGGGTAAGCTCCTACAATGAGCAGTTCTTC. It encodes CAWRLGLAGVSSYNEQFF.

The rearrangement joins TRBV7-9 to TRBJ2-1; TRBD1 matches 7 bases. V shed 6 bases and J 5 bases; nucleotides not matched to a gene: 7. Germline V gives CDR1 SEHNR, CDR2 FQNEAQ (reference sequence). The length of the CDR3 is 14 residues. This CDR3 reads CASRQQGTDNEQFF. CDR3 DNA sequence: TGTGCCAGCAGACAACAGGGGACCGACAATGAGCAGTTCTTC.

This chain links TRBV7-9 with TRBJ2-7; the D gene is possibly TRBD1 (5 bases). The CDR3 has 16 amino acids. Per the germline V gene, CDR1 is SEHNR and CDR2 is FQNEAQ (reference sequence). Trimming took off 5 bases at V and 1 base at J, with 18 bases between the two ends. As DNA, the CDR3 is TGTGCCAGCAGCACAGCCCGGCAGGGAATATCCTACGAGCAGTACTTC. Translated: CASSTARQGISYEQYF.

The chain joins TRBV6-5 to TRBJ2-3; 10 nucleotides align to TRBD2. V was clipped by 5 bases and J by 3 bases; unmatched bases: 5. The CDR3 covers 15 residues. Germline assignment: CDR1 MNHEY and CDR2 SVGAGI. The CDR3, as DNA: TGTGCCAGCAGTCTTCCGGGACTAGCGACAGATACGCAGTATTTT. Translated, it gives CASSLPGLATDTQYF.

The chain couples TRBV2 to TRBJ2-3; 7 bases map to TRBD2. Per the germline V gene, CDR1 is SNHLY and CDR2 is FYNNEI. The CDR3 length is 15 residues. Trimming cost V 5 bases and J 2 bases; bases outside gene matches: 7. The CDR3 spells CASSRMRGYTDTQYF. The CDR3 bases are TGTGCCAGCAGTAGGATGCGGGGGTACACAGATACGCAGTATTTT. The entire variable domain, with the rest obtained from reference TRBV2 and TRBJ2-3, is as follows: EPEVTQTPSHQVTQMGQEVILRCVPISNHLYFYWYRQILGQKVEFLVSFYNNEISEKSEIFDDQFSVERPDGSNFTLKIRSTKLEDSAMYFCASSRMRGYTDTQYFGPGTRLTVL.

The chain joins TRBV27 to TRBJ2-1; D ambiguous. V lost 4 bases, J lost 0 bases, and 13 bases lay in between. This CDR3 is built from 16 residues. Germline-derived CDR1 and CDR2 are MNHEY and SMNVEV (reference sequence). The CDR3 DNA follows: TGTGCCAGCAGTTCGTTACTACGGAGCTCCTACAATGAGCAGTTCTTC. Amino acids: CASSSLLRSSYNEQFF.

The chain carries TRBV7-8 and TRBJ2-2; D is possibly TRBD1 (6 bases). This CDR3 is built from 14 residues. Per the germline V gene, CDR1 is SGHVS and CDR2 is FQNEAQ. V lost 1 base and J 7 bases, leaving 10 bases between the germline ends. CDR3 region: CASSLDRAGGELFF. Here the CDR3 DNA reads TGTGCCAGCAGCTTAGACAGGGCGGGCGGGGAGCTGTTTTTT.

In its sample, this clone was seen once. The rearrangement links TRBV6-4 to TRBJ2-7; 7 bases are a match to TRBD1. CDR3 length: 13 amino acids. V was pared by 4 bases and J by 3 bases, with 3 bases of the junction left unmatched. In germline, CDR1 is MRHNA, CDR2 SNTAGT. The CDR3 here is CASSVDRNYEQYF. Here the CDR3 DNA reads TGTGCCAGCAGTGTGGACAGGAACTACGAGCAGTACTTC.

The chain combines TRBV5-1 with TRBJ1-2; D perhaps matches TRBD1 (5 bases). CDR3 length: 14 residues. From germline, CDR1 is SGHRS and CDR2 YFSETQ. With 0 bases removed from V and 8 bases from J, the gap between germline ends came to 14 bases. The CDR3 nucleotides read TGCGCCAGCAGCTTGGATAAGGGGCTAGGCGGCTACACCTTC. It translates to CASSLDKGLGGYTF.

Written as DNA, the CDR3 is TGTGCCACCACAGGGGGACGTTCCGGTCAGCCCCAGCATTTT. Its translation is CATTGGRSGQPQHF. V gene TRBV19 combines with J gene TRBJ1-5, with 8 bases that match TRBD1. V lost 10 bases, J lost 6 bases, and 11 bases stayed unmatched. The CDR3 contains 14 residues. CDR1 and CDR2 from the germline V gene are LNHDA and SQIVND (reference sequence).

This sequence joins TRBV6-2 or TRBV6-3 and TRBJ2-3; 8 positions agree with TRBD1. Germline assignment: CDR1 MNHEY and CDR2 SVGEGT. V dropped 5 bases and J dropped 3; count of bases not matched to a gene: 7. This CDR3 has 15 amino acids. The CDR3 nucleotides read TGTGCCAGCAGTGACAGGGGTGGGGGTACAGATACGCAGTATTTT. Translation: CASSDRGGGTDTQYF.

The J gene is TRBJ1-3, the V gene TRBV7-9; 7 bases are shared with TRBD1. The CDR3 extends over 14 amino acids. V dropped 2 bases and J dropped 2; count of bases not matched to a gene: 0. Germline V lookup: CDR1 SEHNR, CDR2 FQNEAQ (reference sequence). This CDR3 reads CASSLQGAGNTIYF. In DNA, the CDR3 is TGTGCCAGCAGCTTACAGGGGGCTGGAAACACCATATATTTT. The full variable domain, rest sourced from reference TRBV7-9 and TRBJ1-3, is DTGVSQNPRHKITKRGQNVTFRCDPISEHNRLYWYRQTLGQGPEFLTYFQNEAQLEKSRLLSDRFSAERPKGSFSTLEIQRTEQGDSAMYLCASSLQGAGNTIYFGEGSWLTVV.